This TCR beta chain was documented in a study of T cell repertoires in cytomegalovirus infection. Looking at the study overall: A matching HLA type, together with CMV infection, was signaled by public TCR beta signatures. Study results and limitations: The response measured ex vivo was dominated by TCR beta clonotypes (HLA-C-restricted and CMV-specific).

Concerning this clonotype: The antigen remains unidentified.

One entry per CDR3 protein results from TCRdb running MiXCR on the reads. The table lists about 500,000 distinct CDR3 sequences, 30% to 40% of them singletons. Between the trimmed V and J ends, which lost 5 bases and 7 bases, there was a span of 6 bases. The CDR3 loop spans 12 amino acids. The material was cultured PBMCs, obtained from culture after CMV antigen stimulation. The chain couples TRBV12-3 or TRBV12-4 to TRBJ1-6; D is uncertain. This sequence was found in a human donor in good health (CMV status not recorded). Some clones in this sample may be carry-over from other donors' samples. CDR3 amino acids: CASSTRNSPLHF. CDR3 coding DNA: TGTGCCAGCAGTACAAGGAATTCACCCCTCCACTTT.